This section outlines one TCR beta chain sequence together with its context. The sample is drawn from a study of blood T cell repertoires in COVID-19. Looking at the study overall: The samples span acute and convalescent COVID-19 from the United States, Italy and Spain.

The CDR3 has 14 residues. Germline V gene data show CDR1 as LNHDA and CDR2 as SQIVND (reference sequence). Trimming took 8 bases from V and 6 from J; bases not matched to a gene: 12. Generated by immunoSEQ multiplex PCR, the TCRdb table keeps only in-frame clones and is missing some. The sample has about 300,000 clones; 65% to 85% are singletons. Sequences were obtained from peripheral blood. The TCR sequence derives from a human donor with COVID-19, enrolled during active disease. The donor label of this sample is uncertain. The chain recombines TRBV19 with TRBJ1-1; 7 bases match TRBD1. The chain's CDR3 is CASQLRDRRAEAFF. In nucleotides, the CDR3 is TGTGCCAGTCAACTCCGGGACAGACGGGCTGAAGCTTTCTTT.